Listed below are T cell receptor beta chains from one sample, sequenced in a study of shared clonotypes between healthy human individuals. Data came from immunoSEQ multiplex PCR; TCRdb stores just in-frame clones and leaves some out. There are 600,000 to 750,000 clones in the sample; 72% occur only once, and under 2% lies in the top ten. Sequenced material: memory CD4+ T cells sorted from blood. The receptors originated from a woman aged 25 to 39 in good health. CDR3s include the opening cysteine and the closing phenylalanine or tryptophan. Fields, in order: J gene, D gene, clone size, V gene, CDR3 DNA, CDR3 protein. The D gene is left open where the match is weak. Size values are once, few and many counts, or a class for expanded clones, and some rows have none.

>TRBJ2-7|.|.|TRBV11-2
TGTGCCAGCAGCTTGGACGGGTACGAGCAGTACTTC
CASSLDGYEQYF
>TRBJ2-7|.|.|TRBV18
TGTGCCAGCTCAACGTCGGGACCCCGCGGCGAGCAGTACTTC
CASSTSGPRGEQYF
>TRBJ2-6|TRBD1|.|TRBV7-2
TGTGCCAGCAGCACGGCAGGGGGAGCGGGGGCCAACGTCCTGACTTTC
CASSTAGGAGANVLTF
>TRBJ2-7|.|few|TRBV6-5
TGTGCCAGCAGTTATCGGGAAACCTACGAGCAGTACTTC
CASSYRETYEQYF
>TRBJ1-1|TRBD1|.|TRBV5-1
TGCGCCAGCAGCTTACTCCCGGGACAGGGAAACACTGAAGCTTTCTTT
CASSLLPGQGNTEAFF
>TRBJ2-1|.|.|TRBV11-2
TGTGCCAGCAGCTCTGACTACAATGAGCAGTTCTTC
CASSSDYNEQFF
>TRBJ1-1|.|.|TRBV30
TGTGCCTGGAGTTCAAAACAGGGTTTAAACACTGAAGCTTTCTTT
CAWSSKQGLNTEAFF
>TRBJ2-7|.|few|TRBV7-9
TGTGCCAGCAGCTCGTTTGGGACGGAGAGCTCCTACGAGCAGTACTTC
CASSSFGTESSYEQYF
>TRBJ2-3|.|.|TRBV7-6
TGTGCCAGCAGCTTAGGGAAGGGGACAGATACGCAGTATTTT
CASSLGKGTDTQYF
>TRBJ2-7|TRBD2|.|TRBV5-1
TGCGCCAGCAGCTTGGTTGTAGGGGAGGGCCTACGCGAGCAGTACTTC
CASSLVVGEGLREQYF
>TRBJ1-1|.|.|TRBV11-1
TGTGCCAGCAGCTTAGTAGCTCCGGGTTCTGAAGCTTTCTTT
CASSLVAPGSEAFF
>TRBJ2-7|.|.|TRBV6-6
TGTGCCAGCAGTTCACAGGTGCGCGAGCAGTACTTC
CASSSQVREQYF
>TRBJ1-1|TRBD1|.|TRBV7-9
TGTGCCAGCAGCTTAGGCGGGACAGGGGGCACTGAAGCTTTCTTT
CASSLGGTGGTEAFF
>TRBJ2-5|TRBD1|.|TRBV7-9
TGTGCCAGCAGCTTAGGGTCGACAGGGCTCGGGGAGACCCAGTACTTC
CASSLGSTGLGETQYF
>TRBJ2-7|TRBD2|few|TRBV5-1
TGCGCCAGCAGCTTGGGACTAGCGACTGGGTACGAGCAGTACTTC
CASSLGLATGYEQYF
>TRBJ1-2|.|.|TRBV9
TGTGCCAGCAACCAAGACCCTGATCCGCGGTTCAACTATGGCTACACCTTC
CASNQDPDPRFNYGYTF
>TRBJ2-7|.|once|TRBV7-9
TGTGCCAGCAGCCCTGGGACGGGGTACGAGCAGTACTTC
CASSPGTGYEQYF
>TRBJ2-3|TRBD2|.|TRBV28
TGTGCCAGCAGTCCTTCCCCAGGACTAGCCCCAGATACGCAGTATTTT
CASSPSPGLAPDTQYF
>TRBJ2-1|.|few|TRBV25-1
TGTGCCAGCAGTCCCCCTGGGGGAGGTTACCGCAATGAGCAGTTCTTC
CASSPPGGGYRNEQFF
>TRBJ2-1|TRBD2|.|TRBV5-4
TGTGCCAGCAGCACCCCGGGGGGGGCTGCCTCTTTCAATGAGCAGTTCTTC
CASSTPGGAASFNEQFF
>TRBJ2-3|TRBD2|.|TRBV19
TGTGCCAGTAATCGAGCGGGAGGGCCTCCGGGGCAGTATTTT
CASNRAGGPPGQYF
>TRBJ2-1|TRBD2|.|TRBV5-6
TGTGCCAGCAGCCGGGCTAGCGGGAGTCGGCATGAGCAGTTCTTC
CASSRASGSRHEQFF
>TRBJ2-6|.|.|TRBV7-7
TGTGCCAGCAGCTCAGTATCAGTGCCACAAAGTCGGGCCAACGTCCTGACTTTC
CASSSVSVPQSRANVLTF
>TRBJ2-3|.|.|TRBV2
TGTGCCAGCAGTGCGATGGGCTATAGCACAGATACGCAGTATTTT
CASSAMGYSTDTQYF
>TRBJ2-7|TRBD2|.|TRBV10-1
TGCGCCAGCAGCAGACTAGCGGGATACGAGCAGTACTTC
CASSRLAGYEQYF
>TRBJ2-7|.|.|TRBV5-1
TGCGCCAGCAGCGAAGGACAAATCGGTAATAGCTACGAGCAGTACTTC
CASSEGQIGNSYEQYF
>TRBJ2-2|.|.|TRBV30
TGTGCCTGGAGTGGAACCGGGGAGCTGTTTTTT
CAWSGTGELFF
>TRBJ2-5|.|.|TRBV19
TGTGCCAGTAGTGGGGGGAACCGGGTGGACCAAGAGACCCAGTACTTC
CASSGGNRVDQETQYF
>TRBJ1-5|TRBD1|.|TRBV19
TGTGCCAGTAGTGACAGGGGAATTGCGAGCAATCAGCCCCAGCATTTT
CASSDRGIASNQPQHF
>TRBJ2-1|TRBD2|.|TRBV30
TGTGCCTGGAGTGGTTTAGCGGGTGAGCAGTTCTTC
CAWSGLAGEQFF
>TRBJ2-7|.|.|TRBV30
TGTGCCTGGAGCGTTCTCTACGAGCAGTACTTC
CAWSVLYEQYF
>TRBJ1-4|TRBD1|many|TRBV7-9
TGTGCCAGCTCCGCAGGACAGGGAGTCTTATCAGAAAAACTGTTTTTT
CASSAGQGVLSEKLFF
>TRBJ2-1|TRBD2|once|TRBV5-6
TGTGCCAGCAGCTCCTCCCGGGAAGCGGGAAAAAGGTACAATGAGCAGTTCTTC
CASSSSREAGKRYNEQFF
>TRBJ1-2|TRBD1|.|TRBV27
TGTGCCAGTAGAGGGACAGGGAGCGGCTACACCTTC
CASRGTGSGYTF
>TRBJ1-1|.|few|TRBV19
TGTGCCAGTAGTCGGAGGCAGATGAACACTGAAGCTTTCTTT
CASSRRQMNTEAFF
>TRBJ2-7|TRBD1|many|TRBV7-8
TGTGCCAGCAGCTTACAACGGGACAGCCACGAGCAGTACTTC
CASSLQRDSHEQYF
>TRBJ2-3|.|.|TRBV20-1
TGCAGTGGGGAGGCGACAGATACGCAGTATTTT
CSGEATDTQYF
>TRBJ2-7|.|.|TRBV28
TGTGCCAGCAGAGCTCCGGACAGAACCTACGAGCAGTACTTC
CASRAPDRTYEQYF
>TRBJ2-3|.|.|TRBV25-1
TGTGCCAGCAGTGAGTCGGCACTGGGCACAGATACGCAGTATTTT
CASSESALGTDTQYF
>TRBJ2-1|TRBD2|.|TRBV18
TGTGCCAGCTCACGGACTAGCTGGAGCTCCTACAATGAGCAGTTCTTC
CASSRTSWSSYNEQFF
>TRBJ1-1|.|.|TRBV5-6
TGTGCCAGCAGCTTGGGGGACGTGAGGACTGAAGCTTTCTTT
CASSLGDVRTEAFF
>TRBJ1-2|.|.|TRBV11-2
TGTGCCAGCAGCGATCCGGGACACTCCTATGGCTACACCTTC
CASSDPGHSYGYTF